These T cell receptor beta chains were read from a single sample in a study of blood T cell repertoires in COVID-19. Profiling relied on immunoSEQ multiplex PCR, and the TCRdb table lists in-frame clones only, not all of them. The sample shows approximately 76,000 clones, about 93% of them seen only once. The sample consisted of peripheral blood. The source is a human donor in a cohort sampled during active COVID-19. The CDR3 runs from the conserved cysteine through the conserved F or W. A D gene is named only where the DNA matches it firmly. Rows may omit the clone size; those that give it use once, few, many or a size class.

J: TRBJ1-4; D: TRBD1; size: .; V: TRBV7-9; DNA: TGTGCCAGCAGCCCAAGGACCGGGACAGCAGAAAAACTGTTTTTT; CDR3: CASSPRTGTAEKLFF
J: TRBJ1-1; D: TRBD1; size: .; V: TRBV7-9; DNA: TGTGCCAGCAGCCCCGTCAGGGGGGACACTGAAGCTTTCTTT; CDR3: CASSPVRGDTEAFF
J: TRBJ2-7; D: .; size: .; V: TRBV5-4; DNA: TGTGCCAGCAGCTTGGATGGCTCGGAGCAGTACTTC; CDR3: CASSLDGSEQYF
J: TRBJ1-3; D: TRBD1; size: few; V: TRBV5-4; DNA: TGTGCCAGCAGCTCCAGGACAGGAAGGGGGGGAAACACCATATATTTT; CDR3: CASSSRTGRGGNTIYF
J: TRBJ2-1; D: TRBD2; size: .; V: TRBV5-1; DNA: TGCGCCAGCAGCTTATTCCCGGGACTAGCGGGGGCAGTGCCGTACAATGAGCAGTTCTTC; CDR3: CASSLFPGLAGAVPYNEQFF
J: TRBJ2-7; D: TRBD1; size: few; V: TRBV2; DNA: TGTGCCAGCACCCCAGACAGGGGCATCTCCTACGAGCAGTACTTC; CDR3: CASTPDRGISYEQYF
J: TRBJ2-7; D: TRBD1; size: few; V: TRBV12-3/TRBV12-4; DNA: TGTGCCAGCACCACAGGGGGCAACGAGCAGTACTTC; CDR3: CASTTGGNEQYF
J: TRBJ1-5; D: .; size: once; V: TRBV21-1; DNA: TGTGCCAGCAGCAAACGTTTCCGTTCTCTTAGCAATCAGCCCCAGCATTTT; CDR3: CASSKRFRSLSNQPQHF
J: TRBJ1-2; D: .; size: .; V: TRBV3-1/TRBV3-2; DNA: TGTGCCAGCAGCCAAGATTCTTCCGTGTTTCACAGGAGAGTCGGCAATTATGGCTACACCTTC; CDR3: CASSQDSSVFHRRVGNYGYTF
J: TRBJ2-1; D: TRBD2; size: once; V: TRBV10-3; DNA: TGTGCCACCCGCCTAGCGGGGGGCCGGGAGCAGTTCTTC; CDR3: CATRLAGGREQFF